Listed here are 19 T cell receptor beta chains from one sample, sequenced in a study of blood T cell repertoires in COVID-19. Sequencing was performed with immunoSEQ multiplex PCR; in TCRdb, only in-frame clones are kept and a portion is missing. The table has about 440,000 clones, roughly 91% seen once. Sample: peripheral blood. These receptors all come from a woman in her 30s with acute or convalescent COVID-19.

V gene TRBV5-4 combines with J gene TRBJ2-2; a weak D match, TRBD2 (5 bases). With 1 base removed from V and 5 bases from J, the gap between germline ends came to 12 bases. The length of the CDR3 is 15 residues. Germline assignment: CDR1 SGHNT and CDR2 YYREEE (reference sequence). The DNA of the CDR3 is TGTGCCAGCAGCTTGAGCCGGGGAGCTACCGGGGAGCTGTTTTTT. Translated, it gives CASSLSRGATGELFF.

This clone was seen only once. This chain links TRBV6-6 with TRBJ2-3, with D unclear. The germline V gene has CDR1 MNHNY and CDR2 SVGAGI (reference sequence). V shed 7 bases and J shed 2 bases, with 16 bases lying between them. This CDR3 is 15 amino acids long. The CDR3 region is CASNIDSLLTDTQYF. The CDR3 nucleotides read TGTGCCAGCAATATAGACTCGCTACTCACAGATACGCAGTATTTT.

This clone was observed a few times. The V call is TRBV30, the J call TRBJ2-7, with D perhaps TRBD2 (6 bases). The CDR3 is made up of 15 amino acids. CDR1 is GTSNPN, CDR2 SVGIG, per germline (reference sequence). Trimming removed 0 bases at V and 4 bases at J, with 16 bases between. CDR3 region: CAWSVPGRMIYEQYF. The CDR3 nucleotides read TGTGCCTGGAGTGTACCGGGGAGGATGATTTACGAGCAGTACTTC.

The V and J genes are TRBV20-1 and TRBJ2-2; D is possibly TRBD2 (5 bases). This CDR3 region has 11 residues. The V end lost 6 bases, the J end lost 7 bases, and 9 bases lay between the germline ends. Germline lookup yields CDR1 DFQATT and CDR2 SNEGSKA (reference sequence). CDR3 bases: TGCAGTGCAATTCGGGACGGGGAGCTGTTTTTT. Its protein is CSAIRDGELFF.

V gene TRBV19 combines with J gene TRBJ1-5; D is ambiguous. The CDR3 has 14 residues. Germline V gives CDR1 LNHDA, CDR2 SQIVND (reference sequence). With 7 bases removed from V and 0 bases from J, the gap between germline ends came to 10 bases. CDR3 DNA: TGTGCCAGTACACATTCGCATAGCAATCAGCCCCAGCATTTT. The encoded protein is CASTHSHSNQPQHF.

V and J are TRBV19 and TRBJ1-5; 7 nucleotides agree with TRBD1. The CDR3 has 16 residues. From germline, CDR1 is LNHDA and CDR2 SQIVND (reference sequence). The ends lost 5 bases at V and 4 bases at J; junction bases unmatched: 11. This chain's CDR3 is CASSENRDRGNQPQHF. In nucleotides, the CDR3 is TGTGCCAGTAGTGAGAACCGGGACAGAGGAAATCAGCCCCAGCATTTT.

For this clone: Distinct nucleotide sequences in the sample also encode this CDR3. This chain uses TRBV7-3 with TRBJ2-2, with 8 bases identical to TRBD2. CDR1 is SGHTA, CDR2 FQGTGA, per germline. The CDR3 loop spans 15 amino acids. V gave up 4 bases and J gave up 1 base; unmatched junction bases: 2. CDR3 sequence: CASSSSGGNTGELFF. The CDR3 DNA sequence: TGTGCCAGCAGCTCCAGCGGGGGGAACACCGGGGAGCTGTTTTTT.

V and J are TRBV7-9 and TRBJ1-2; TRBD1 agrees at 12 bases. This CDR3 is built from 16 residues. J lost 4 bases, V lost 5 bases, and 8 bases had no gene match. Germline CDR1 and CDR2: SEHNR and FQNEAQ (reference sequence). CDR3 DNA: TGTGCCAGCAGCGACTGGGACAGGGGGCTGGGCTATGGCTACACCTTC. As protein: CASSDWDRGLGYGYTF.

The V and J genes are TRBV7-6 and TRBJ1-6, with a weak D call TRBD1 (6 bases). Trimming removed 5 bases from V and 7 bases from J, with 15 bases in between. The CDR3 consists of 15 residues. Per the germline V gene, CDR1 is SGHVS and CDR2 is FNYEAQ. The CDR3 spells CASSIRGQMNSPLHF. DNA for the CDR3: TGTGCCAGCAGCATAAGAGGACAGATGAATTCACCCCTCCACTTT.

As DNA, the CDR3 is TGTGCCAGCTCACCCGAGACAGGGAATCTTGGCGAGCAGTACTTC. As protein: CASSPETGNLGEQYF. V and J are TRBV18 and TRBJ2-7, with 7 bases identical to TRBD1. The CDR3 is 15 amino acids. J gave up 6 bases and V 3 bases, and 11 bases lay outside the gene matches. Germline V gene lookup returns CDR1 KGHSH and CDR2 LQKENI.

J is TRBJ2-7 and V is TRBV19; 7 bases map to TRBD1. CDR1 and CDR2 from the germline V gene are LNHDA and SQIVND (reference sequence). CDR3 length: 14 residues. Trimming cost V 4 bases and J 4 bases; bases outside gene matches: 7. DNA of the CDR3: TGTGCCAGTAGTAACTCCCCGACAGGGTACGAGCAGTACTTC. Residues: CASSNSPTGYEQYF.

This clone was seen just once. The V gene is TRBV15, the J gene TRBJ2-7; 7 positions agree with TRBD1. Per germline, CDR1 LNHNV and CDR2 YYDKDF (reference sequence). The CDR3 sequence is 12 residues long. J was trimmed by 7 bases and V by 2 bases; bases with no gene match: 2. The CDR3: CATSRRDREQYF. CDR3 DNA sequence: TGTGCCACCAGCAGACGGGACAGAGAGCAGTACTTC.

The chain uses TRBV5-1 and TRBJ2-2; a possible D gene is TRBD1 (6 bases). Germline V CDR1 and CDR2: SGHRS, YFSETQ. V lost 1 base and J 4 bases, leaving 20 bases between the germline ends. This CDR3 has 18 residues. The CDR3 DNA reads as TGCGCCAGCAGCTTGCGCGCCGTTTCCAGGGGCTCCACCGGGGAGCTGTTTTTT. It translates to CASSLRAVSRGSTGELFF.

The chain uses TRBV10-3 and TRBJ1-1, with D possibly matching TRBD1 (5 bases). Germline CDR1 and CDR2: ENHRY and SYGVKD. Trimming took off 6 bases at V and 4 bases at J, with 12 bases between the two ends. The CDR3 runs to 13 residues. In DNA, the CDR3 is TGTGCCATCAGGGGGCACCAGGCCACTGAAGCTTTCTTT. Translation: CAIRGHQATEAFF.

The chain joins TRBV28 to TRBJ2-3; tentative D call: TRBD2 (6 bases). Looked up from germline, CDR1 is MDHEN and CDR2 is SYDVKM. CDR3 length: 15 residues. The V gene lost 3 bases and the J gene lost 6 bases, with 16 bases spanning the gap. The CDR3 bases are TGTGCCAGCAGTTTCTCGTCTAGCGCTCGTGATACGCAGTATTTT. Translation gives CASSFSSSARDTQYF.

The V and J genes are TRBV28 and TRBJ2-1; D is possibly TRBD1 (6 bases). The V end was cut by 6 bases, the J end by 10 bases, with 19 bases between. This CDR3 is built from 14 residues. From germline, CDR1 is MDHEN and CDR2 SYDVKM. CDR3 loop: CASSPRQDFGEQFF. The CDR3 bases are TGTGCCAGCAGCCCCCGACAGGACTTTGGAGAGCAGTTCTTC.

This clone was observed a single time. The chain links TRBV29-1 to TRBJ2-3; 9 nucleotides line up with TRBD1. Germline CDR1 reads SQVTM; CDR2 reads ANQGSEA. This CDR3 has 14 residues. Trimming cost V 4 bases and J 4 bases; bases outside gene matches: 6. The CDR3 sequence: CSVGGGTGSDTQYF. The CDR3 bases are TGCAGCGTTGGGGGTGGGACAGGGTCAGATACGCAGTATTTT.

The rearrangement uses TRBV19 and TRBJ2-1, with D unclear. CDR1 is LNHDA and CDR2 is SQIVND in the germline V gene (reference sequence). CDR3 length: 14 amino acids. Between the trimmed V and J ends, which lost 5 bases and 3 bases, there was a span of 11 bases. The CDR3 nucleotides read TGTGCCAGTAGTCCCACAGAGAACTACAATGAGCAGTTCTTC. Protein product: CASSPTENYNEQFF.

Here the CDR3 reads CASSRDSPSYNEQFF. The CDR3 coding sequence is TGTGCCAGCAGTCGGGACTCCCCCTCCTACAATGAGCAGTTCTTC. The V gene is TRBV6-5, the J gene TRBJ2-1; tentative D call: TRBD2 (6 bases). The CDR3 runs 15 residues. Germline CDR1 reads MNHEY; CDR2 reads SVGAGI. Deletions cut 5 bases from V and 0 bases from J, with 11 bases between.